The 10 T cell receptor beta chains below come from one sample, sequenced in a study of cytomegalovirus exposure and HLA in healthy donors (TCRdb year 2017). Library generation was performed with the immunoSEQ multiplex PCR assay. TCRdb mirrors the immuneACCESS table, restricted to in-frame sequences. Some clones are absent from its copies; in checked studies, under half trace to an unresolved V gene, and the reason for the others is unknown. The sample table records about 180,000 clones; approximately 86% of these occur just once. The ten largest make up less than 3% of the sample. Sequencing was carried out using PBMCs. The receptors originated from a man between 18 and 29 years old in good health and CMV-seropositive.

This rearrangement joins TRBV6-5 to TRBJ2-7, with TRBD1 identical over 8 bases. The junction had 12 bases not matched to a gene; V was cut back by 7 bases and J by 7 bases. CDR1 and CDR2 from the germline V gene are MNHEY and SVGAGI. The CDR3 has 14 residues. Written as DNA, the CDR3 is TGTGCCAGCACCCTCGGGACAGGCGCCGGGGAGCAGTACTTC. It yields the protein CASTLGTGAGEQYF.

This clone was detected once. The V call is TRBV9, the J call TRBJ2-1; weak D call: TRBD2 (6 bases). The V and J ends lost 4 bases and 8 bases respectively, with 10 bases between them. The CDR3 has 12 amino acids. Looked up from germline, CDR1 is SGDLS and CDR2 is YYNGEE. DNA of the CDR3: TGTGCCAGCAGCCTGGGGGGAGATGAGCAGTTCTTC. It specifies CASSLGGDEQFF. The full variable domain, in which reference TRBV9 and TRBJ2-1 provide the parts outside the CDR3, is DSGVTQTPKHLITATGQRVTLRCSPRSGDLSVYWYQQSLDQGLQFLIQYYNGEERAKGNILERFSAQQFPDLHSELNLSSLELGDSALYFCASSLGGDEQFFGPGTRLTVL.

The chain carries TRBV5-5 and TRBJ1-2; 9 bases fit TRBD1. Per germline, CDR1 SGHKS and CDR2 YYEKEE (reference sequence). Trimming cost V 0 bases and J 2 bases; bases outside gene matches: 2. This CDR3 is 15 amino acids long. The CDR3 spells CASSLAGTGNYGYTF. CDR3 bases: TGTGCCAGCAGCTTGGCCGGGACAGGGAACTATGGCTACACCTTC.

This chain uses TRBV7-9 with TRBJ1-2, with no clear D. The CDR3 is 14 amino acids. Germline V CDR1 and CDR2: SEHNR, FQNEAQ (reference sequence). With 1 base removed from V and 8 bases from J, the gap between germline ends came to 14 bases. DNA for the CDR3: TGTGCCAGCAGCTTAGATTTGTCAGGCGAAGGCTACACCTTC. This encodes CASSLDLSGEGYTF.

This clone turned up a few times. The V gene is TRBV29-1, the J gene TRBJ1-2; no definite D call. The V gene's germline CDR1 is SQVTM and CDR2 ANQGSEA. Trimming removed 2 bases at V and 8 bases at J, with 12 bases between. The length of the CDR3 is 12 residues. The CDR3 is CSVERSVEGYTF. CDR3 in DNA: TGCAGCGTTGAACGGTCGGTAGAGGGCTACACCTTC.

V usage is TRBV27 and J usage is TRBJ2-7; tentative D call: TRBD1 (6 bases). CDR3 size: 12 residues. CDR1 is MNHEY, CDR2 SMNVEV, per germline (reference sequence). V was clipped by 10 bases and J by 5 bases, with 15 bases between them. DNA for the CDR3: TGTGCCACCTGGACAGCGAGGGACGAGCAGTACTTC. Protein product: CATWTARDEQYF.

The chain uses TRBV29-1 and TRBJ2-3, with 10 positions matching TRBD2. V trimming: 6 bases; J trimming: 4 bases; junction bases outside the gene matches: 7. Germline CDR1 SQVTM, CDR2 ANQGSEA. CDR3 size: 14 residues. This CDR3 reads CSVVAGGFADTQYF. CDR3 coding DNA: TGCAGCGTCGTAGCGGGAGGCTTCGCAGATACGCAGTATTTT.

This clone appeared a single time. The chain employs TRBV4-3 and TRBJ2-2; the D gene is possibly TRBD2 (7 bases). The germline CDR1 and CDR2 sequences are LGHNA and YSLEER. The CDR3 extends over 15 amino acids. Trimming took 4 bases from V and 6 from J, leaving 15 bases between them. CDR3: CASSRGGAVAGELFF. CDR3 nucleotide sequence: TGCGCCAGCAGCCGGGGGGGGGCGGTGGCCGGGGAGCTGTTTTTT.

The rearrangement joins TRBV29-1 to TRBJ2-1; weak D call: TRBD1 (6 bases). Trimming cost V 7 bases and J 0 bases, with 13 bases left between them. The CDR3 is 14 residues long. CDR1 and CDR2 from the germline V gene are SQVTM and ANQGSEA. CDR3 sequence (DNA): TGCAGCGACCAACAGGGTACCTCCTACAATGAGCAGTTCTTC. Translated: CSDQQGTSYNEQFF.

The chain is built from TRBV28 and TRBJ2-7, with 9 bases aligning to TRBD1. Germline-derived CDR1 and CDR2 are MDHEN and SYDVKM. This CDR3 has 17 residues. J was trimmed by 6 bases and V by 4 bases; bases with no gene match: 16. CDR3 amino acids: CASSWEPGDRENGEQYF. For the CDR3, the DNA is TGTGCCAGCAGTTGGGAGCCAGGGGACAGGGAGAACGGCGAGCAGTACTTC. Full variable domain (rest looked up from reference TRBV28 and TRBJ2-7): DVKVTQSSRYLVKRTGEKVFLECVQDMDHENMFWYRQDPGLGLRLIYFSYDVKMKEKGDIPEGYSVSREKKERFSLILESASTNQTSMYLCASSWEPGDRENGEQYFGPGTRLTVT.